The clone carrying this TCR beta chain came up many times. HTBI primers from iRepertoire and Arm-PCR of CDR3 regions yielded the TCR beta libraries. From the multiplex PCR reads, TCRdb called clonotypes with MiXCR, one entry per CDR3 protein. Found here are roughly 500,000 distinct CDR3 sequences, 13% of them singletons; the top ten hold 10%. Sample time point: newly diagnosed GD, antithyroid drugs for less than 3 months. Construction of the TCR library relied on RNA isolated from PBMCs. The entry originates in a study of regulatory T cells in long-lasting Graves disease. CDR1 and CDR2 (germline): DFQATT, SNEGSKA (reference sequence). The CDR3 length is 15 residues. Trimming removed 5 bases from V and 3 bases from J; junction bases left unmatched: 9. These data also featured in a second study, about T cells in Graves' hyperthyroidism and ophthalmopathy.

The J gene is TRBJ2-3, the V gene TRBV20-1; 9 positions agree with TRBD2. This sequence was found in a man aged 25 to 40 with Graves disease. This specimen was peripheral blood mononuclear cells (PBMCs), taken at new diagnosis, from a patient treated with antithyroid drugs. Here the CDR3 reads CSAPSGGRETDTQYF. DNA of the CDR3: TGCAGTGCTCCCTCCGGCGGGAGGGAAACAGATACGCAGTATTTT.